The entry below gives a single T cell receptor beta chain sequence along with its context. The antigen it recognizes is unknown. Nothing much larger sits one base from this clone, and base qualities are not available. In total, just over 650 healthy bone marrow donors made up the cohort. All cohort members were sampled while nominally healthy, although unrecorded immune exposures were likely present. The donor was CMV seropositive and belonged to the group of some 290 seropositive cohort members. Every donor gave a peripheral blood sample, and the peripheral blood mononuclear cells from that sample were used for TCR beta sequencing. Genomic DNA was extracted from the blood cell samples with the Qiagen DNeasy Blood Extraction Kit. These data originate in a study of cytomegalovirus exposure and HLA in healthy donors (dated by TCRdb to the late 2010s). With respect to the entire study: According to an earlier analysis of 587 of the donors, roughly 180 million T cells yielded 117 million unique TCR beta sequences and 276 Gb of sequence data. Donor age, sex, ethnicity and CMV serostatus were compiled together with the repertoire data. Both class I and class II loci were covered by HLA typing, at four-digit resolution. Roughly 320 gigabases of sequencing data and 91 million or so unique TCR sequences made up an early release that covered around 640 HLA-typed donors. An earlier analysis of around 640 of the donors used high-throughput TCR beta sequencing to judge whether each TCR beta V gene segment behaved as functional or pseudogenic. Among around 400 genotyped donors of the cohort, an average of approximately 240,000 unique TCR beta nucleotide sequences were sequenced per donor, roughly 20% of them non-productive. All discovery cohort repertoires had been generated using a single sequencing platform. Of the approximately 400 genotyped donors, 81% fell in the genetic ancestry cluster associated with self-reported Caucasian donors. The study was designed to test whether signatures of past pathogen exposure could be identified by cataloging public T cell receptors. Besides the first cohort of around 700 subjects, a separate validation cohort made up of 90 to 150 different subjects was used. The study combined high-throughput TCR immunosequencing, statistical association of individual TCRs with disease status, and machine learning to predict cytomegalovirus infection status. Because of strong linkage in the cohort, five DR-DQ haplotypes were treated as single units for association and clustering. Genome-wide SNP genotypes for about 65% of the 666 donors were used in a later genetic analysis, which treated that subset as a discovery cohort. The number of typed donors differed by locus: about 620-630 for A, B, C, DRB1 and DQB1; some 500 for DQA1; approximately 600 for DPA1; and about 470 for DPB1. In the later analysis, no new phenotypic data were used to find candidate immune exposures; instead, reliance was placed on TCR beta sequences and their occurrence across donors. A later analysis re-examined previously published TCR beta repertoires from hundreds of donors and added high-resolution HLA genotyping to investigate patterns of TCR occurrence. The T cell repertoires of some 700 subjects were profiled by immunosequencing and related to cytomegalovirus serostatus.

Germline trimming: 5 bases from V, 7 bases from J; junction bases outside gene matches: 12. The germline V gene (reference sequence) sets CDR1 to SEHNR and CDR2 to FQNEAQ. The CDR3 has 17 amino acids, counting the end cysteine and phenylalanine. The DNA shown is the 51-base CDR3, in frame from base 1. Paper-wide results and their limitations: A later analysis found that most CMV-associated TCR beta chains appeared HLA-restricted, with HLA associations seemingly driven largely by CMV exposure. In a later genetic analysis, a missense DCLRE1C variant was associated with V-gene and J-gene trimming of TCR beta chains, and the association was replicated in an independent cohort. Cytomegalovirus status was reported to be diagnosed by the classifier with high specificity and sensitivity in both the original and validation cohorts. Because counts were too low, around 17 rarely observed V segments, including chromosome 9 orphons, were left out of the earlier analysis of 587 of the donors. Compared with equally common non-associated chains, HLA-associated TCR beta chains in a later analysis were more clonally expanded and had lower generation probabilities. The cohort was sequenced for TCR beta chains only, and without alpha or paired-chain data the features that could be detected were limited. The authors suggested that the approach could potentially be generalized to other disease states and immunological phenotypes. Linkage disequilibrium might explain the correlated functional status among segregating V segments, but an unknown experimental factor could not be excluded. Several of the top co-occurrence clusters appeared to be linked to parvovirus B19, influenza, CMV and Epstein-Barr virus, according to a later analysis. At a false discovery rate of 0.05, a later analysis linked 15,000 to 20,000 TCR beta sequences to specific HLA alleles. A further reported finding was that TCR beta sequences accurately predicted the HLA-A and HLA-B alleles for most subjects in the first cohort. In a later genetic analysis, fewer N-insertions in productive TCRs were reported among donors in an Asian-associated ancestry cluster than the approximately 710-donor mean. Sequencing depth was assumed to be roughly uniform across donors in the presence/absence analyses, though that assumption may not hold. Because the 87-base-pair reads could not distinguish some IMGT-functional V segments, including TRBV6-2 and TRBV6-3, those segments were excluded. CMV serostatus was the only immune exposure information available for the cohort. Assigning TCR associations to individual alleles was difficult when HLA alleles, especially DR and DQ, strongly co-occurred. A cluster of highly shared sequence variants was judged likely to be a technical artifact of the sequencing pipeline. Most TCR sequences were observed very rarely across donors, whereas some public TCRs were present in many individuals. Broadly in line with IMGT annotations, most TCR beta V segments showed up in productive rearrangements about 87% or about 30% of the time in an earlier analysis of approximately 640 of the donors. In vitro tests confirmed that a few of the cytomegalovirus-associated TCR beta chains recognize cytomegalovirus antigens. Because HLA typing was unavailable for some donors at each locus, only the typed subset was used in association tests. A total of 164 TCR beta chains were listed by the study as associated with cytomegalovirus. In a later analysis, TCR association rates were found to vary across HLA loci, with the most associated TCRs seen for DRB1 alleles and the fewest for HLA-C alleles.

Libraries were made using the immunoSEQ multiplex PCR assay. A mixture of 60 forward primers for TCR Vbeta segments and 13 reverse primers for TCR Jbeta segments was used in the multiplex PCR. A multiplex PCR assay on genomic DNA amplified the CDR3 region of rearranged TCR beta genes. The amplified TCR beta libraries were sequenced on the Illumina HiSeq System as 87-base-pair reads. The paper's processing steps were these. A later analysis counted approximately 84 million unique TCR beta chains across the 670 or so repertoires, and 9 million to 14 million of these chains were shared by at least two donors. Raw reads were error-corrected and collapsed into unique sequences by a nearest-neighbor algorithm in which closely related sequences were merged to remove PCR and sequencing errors. Alignment of CDR3 sequences to IMGT reference sequences was used to assign V, D and J gene segments. For a sequence to be retained, a match of at least six nucleotides to both a V gene segment and a J gene segment was required. A rearrangement counted as productive if the CDR3 had no stop codons and remained in frame with V and J, and every other rearrangement counted as non-productive. Following IMGT convention, CDR3 was defined as the stretch from the second conserved V-encoded cysteine up to the conserved J-encoded phenylalanine. Sequences without an unambiguous match to a single V gene segment were excluded from the earlier analysis of several hundred of the donors. In an earlier analysis of approximately 550 of the donors, V segments were called functional above 56.7% productive rearrangements and were called segregating when the between-donor standard deviation exceeded 5%. A statistical classification framework was built to diagnose cytomegalovirus status from the catalog of TCR beta chain sequences. In a later analysis, V and J genes were assigned by comparing TCR nucleotide sequences against IMGT/GENE-DB human TR gene sequences. Using the TCRdist pipeline, a later analysis assigned CDR3 sequences along with most-parsimonious VDJ recombination scenarios. In a later analysis, each TCR beta chain was defined by its CDR3 amino acid sequence together with its V-gene family, and reads without a unique V-gene family were excluded. In a later analysis, fewer than 650 highly shared, low-generation-probability nucleotide sequences were removed to address suspected cross-contamination and a sequencing artifact. For each public chain, a later analysis derived a clonal expansion index from normalized ranks of inferred template counts within each repertoire. In a later analysis, generation probabilities were computed with a VDJ recombination model fitted to out-of-frame rearrangements, and the resulting probabilities were checked against IGoR. In a later analysis, hypergeometric tests were used to score TCR-TCR, TCR-HLA and TCR-CMV co-occurrence, with a repertoire-size bias correction applied to TCR pairs. To estimate false discovery rates, a later analysis permuted the HLA or CMV assignments 20 times. A later analysis grouped co-occurring TCRs with DBSCAN, adding TCRdist sequence similarity when clustering within HLA-allele-positive subsets. Repertoires with fewer than 30,000 or more than 120,000 public chains were left out of co-occurrence clustering, as were about 5 repertoires with anomalous nucleotide sharing. Not all clones reach the TCRdb copy of this immuneACCESS table, which keeps in-frame sequences only. Checked studies attribute under half of the gap to unresolved V genes and leave the rest unexplained. Clone size and V and J calls were adopted from that table, with D and trimming inferred from the DNA. The sample table contains approximately 79,000 clones; only one count was recorded for 78% of them. Together, the top ten hold 4.5% to 7% of the sample.

Sequenced sample: PBMCs. The sequence joins TRBV7-9 to TRBJ1-5, and TRBD1 matches 12 of the central bases. This clonotype was sampled from a male donor in good health and CMV-seropositive. The DNA is as follows: TGTGCCAGCAGCCCCGGGACAGGGGGCAACATGGGGCAGCCCCAGCATTTT. Its product reads: CASSPGTGGNMGQPQHF.